This T cell receptor beta chain emerged from a study of cytomegalovirus exposure and HLA in healthy donors. As for the study in general: Earlier sequencing of some 170 million T cells yielded approximately 100 million unique TCR beta sequences.

When sampled, the donors appeared nominally healthy, though they likely had unrecorded immune exposures. Findings and limits, study-wide: At a 0.05 false discovery rate, a later analysis found around 15,000 TCR beta sequences to be associated with HLA alleles. Across donors, most TCRs were seen rarely, yet some public ones were widespread.

A note on this clone: Its matching antigen is unknown.

The primer mix had 60 Vbeta and 13 Jbeta primers. The repertoire was sequenced with immunoSEQ multiplex PCR; TCRdb's copy has only in-frame clones and lacks some. The sample holds 150,000 or so clones, just under 85% seen once. The V and J ends lost 3 bases and 8 bases respectively, with 13 bases between them. Germline V CDR1 and CDR2: MDHEN, SYDVKM. The CDR3 is made up of 13 amino acids. The source is a man aged 30 to 39 in good health and CMV-seropositive. The specimen was PBMCs. The chain carries TRBV28 and TRBJ1-2; no clear D. The CDR3 loop reads CASSFRPTGGYTF. The DNA for the CDR3 is TGTGCCAGCAGTTTTAGACCGACGGGAGGCTACACCTTC.